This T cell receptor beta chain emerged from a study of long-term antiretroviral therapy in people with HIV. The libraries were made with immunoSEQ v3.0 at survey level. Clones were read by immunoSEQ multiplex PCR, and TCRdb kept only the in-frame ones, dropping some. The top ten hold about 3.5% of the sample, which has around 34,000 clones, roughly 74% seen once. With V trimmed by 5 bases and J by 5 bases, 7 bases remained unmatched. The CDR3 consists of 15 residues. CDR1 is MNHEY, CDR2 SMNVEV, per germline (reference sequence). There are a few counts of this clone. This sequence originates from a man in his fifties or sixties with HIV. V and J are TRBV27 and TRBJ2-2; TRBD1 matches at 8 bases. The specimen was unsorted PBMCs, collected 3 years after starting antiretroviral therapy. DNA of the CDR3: TGTGCCAGCAGTCCTGGACAGGGTATTACCGGGGAGCTGTTTTTT. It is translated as CASSPGQGITGELFF.